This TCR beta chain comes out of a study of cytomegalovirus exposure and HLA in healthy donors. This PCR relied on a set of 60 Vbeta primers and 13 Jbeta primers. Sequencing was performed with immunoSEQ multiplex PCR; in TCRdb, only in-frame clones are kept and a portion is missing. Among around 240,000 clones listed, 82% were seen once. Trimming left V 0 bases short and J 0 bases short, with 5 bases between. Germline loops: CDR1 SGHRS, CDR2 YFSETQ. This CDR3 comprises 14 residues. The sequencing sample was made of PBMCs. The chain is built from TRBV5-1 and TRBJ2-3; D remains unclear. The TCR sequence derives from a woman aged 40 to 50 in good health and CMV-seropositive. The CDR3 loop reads CASSLVPSTDTQYF. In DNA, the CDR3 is TGCGCCAGCAGCTTGGTTCCAAGCACAGATACGCAGTATTTT.